These 26 T cell receptor beta chains were sequenced from one sample in a study of regulatory T cells in long-lasting Graves disease. This sample's time point: newly diagnosed GD, antithyroid drugs for less than 3 months. Following extraction of RNA from PBMCs, that RNA was used to make the TCR library. Construction of the TCR beta libraries employed iRepertoire HTBI primers in conjunction with Arm-PCR of CDR3 regions. MiXCR was run by TCRdb on the multiplex PCR reads, yielding one entry per CDR3 protein. The sample lists approximately 350,000 distinct CDR3 sequences, roughly 15% occurring once. These data also formed part of another study, on T cells in Graves' hyperthyroidism and ophthalmopathy.

The sequenced sample was peripheral blood mononuclear cells (PBMCs), obtained at new diagnosis, from a patient treated with antithyroid drugs. All receptors come from a woman younger than 35 with Graves disease.

This clonotype was picked up many times. V gene TRBV5-1 combines with J gene TRBJ2-7, with a weak D call TRBD1 (7 bases). V lost 0 bases and J 2 bases, leaving 9 bases between the germline ends. Germline lookup yields CDR1 SGHRS and CDR2 YFSETQ. This CDR3 contains 14 residues. Written as DNA, the CDR3 is TGCGCCAGCAGCTTGGGCGGGACAGCCTACGAGCAGTACTTC. Its translation is CASSLGGTAYEQYF.

This clonotype was seen ten or more times. This rearrangement joins TRBV3-1 to TRBJ2-5; D not resolved. V dropped 1 base and J dropped 2 bases, with 5 bases sitting between them. Germline V gene data show CDR1 as LGHDT and CDR2 as YNNKEL (reference sequence). The CDR3 is 13 residues long. The CDR3 is CASSQGPQETQYF. The CDR3 bases are TGTGCCAGCAGCCAAGGGCCTCAAGAGACCCAGTACTTC.

This clonotype was seen only a few times. The rearrangement joins TRBV19 to TRBJ1-1; 10 nucleotides agree with TRBD1. This CDR3 has 16 amino acids. V lost 5 bases to trimming and J lost 1 base; unmatched junction nucleotides: 7. CDR1 is LNHDA and CDR2 is SQIVND in the germline V gene (reference sequence). The CDR3 region is CASSSQTGGPNTEAFF. The CDR3 DNA reads TGTGCCAGTAGTTCACAGACAGGGGGCCCGAACACTGAAGCTTTCTTT. The variable domain in full, with the rest retrieved from reference TRBV19 and TRBJ1-1, is DGGITQSPKYLFRKEGQNVTLSCEQNLNHDAMYWYRQDPGQGLRLIYYSQIVNDFQKGDIAEGYSVSREKKESFPLTVTSAQKNPTAFYLCASSSQTGGPNTEAFFGQGTRLTVV.

The chain links TRBV28 to TRBJ1-5, with 10 bases identical to TRBD1. V was clipped by 4 bases and J by 6 bases; unmatched bases: 9. CDR1 MDHEN and CDR2 SYDVKM come from the germline V gene. The CDR3 is 16 residues long. CDR3: CASSSYLGQGSQPQHF. Here the CDR3 DNA reads TGTGCCAGCAGTTCCTACCTGGGACAGGGGAGTCAGCCCCAGCATTTT.

This clonotype showed up many times. The genes are TRBV18 and TRBJ2-4; either TRBD1 or TRBD2 may supply D (5 bases each). This CDR3 is built from 15 residues. V was trimmed by 3 bases and J by 7 bases, leaving 16 bases between them. Germline CDR1 is KGHSH and CDR2 is LQKENI. The CDR3 protein is CASSPGIGWDNIQYF. CDR3 nucleotides: TGTGCCAGCTCACCCGGTATAGGGTGGGACAACATTCAGTACTTC.

The chain joins TRBV9 to TRBJ2-7; no clear D gene. Trimming took 0 bases from V and 5 from J, leaving 6 bases between them. This CDR3 is built from 12 residues. Germline loops: CDR1 SGDLS, CDR2 YYNGEE. CDR3 bases: TGTGCCAGCAGCGTAGAAGGGAACGAGCAGTACTTC. As protein: CASSVEGNEQYF.

This chain joins TRBV2 and TRBJ2-1; 8 bases are a match to TRBD1. J lost 2 bases, V lost 5 bases, and 8 bases had no gene match. This CDR3 is 16 amino acids long. Germline CDR1 is SNHLY and CDR2 is FYNNEI. The CDR3 sequence: CASSPRGQVTYNEQFF. CDR3 nucleotide sequence: TGTGCCAGCAGTCCCCGGGGACAGGTAACCTACAATGAGCAGTTCTTC.

This chain uses TRBV6-1 with TRBJ1-2; the match to TRBD1 covers 9 bases. The V and J ends lost 6 bases and 4 bases, in that order; junction bases with no gene match: 6. CDR3 length: 14 residues. Germline CDR1 MNHNS, CDR2 SASEGT. The CDR3 sequence: CASRPPGQGYGYTF. CDR3 nucleotides: TGTGCCAGCAGGCCCCCGGGACAGGGCTATGGCTACACCTTC.

This clonotype was counted ten times or more. The chain carries TRBV7-3 and TRBJ2-3; the match to TRBD2 covers 7 bases. CDR3 size: 17 residues. The V gene end was trimmed by 4 bases and the J gene end by 3 bases; junction bases not matched to a gene: 13. Germline CDR1 SGHTA, CDR2 FQGTGA. The CDR3 DNA sequence: TGTGCCAGCAGCTCGGTACCGGGGGGACCTGGTACAGATACGCAGTATTTT. This codes for CASSSVPGGPGTDTQYF.

There are many counts of this clonotype. The genes are TRBV20-1 and TRBJ2-5; D perhaps matches TRBD1 (5 bases). Germline CDR1 DFQATT, CDR2 SNEGSKA (reference sequence). This CDR3 contains 20 residues. Trimming left V 0 bases short and J 5 bases short, with 31 bases between. This chain's CDR3 is CSARDVGQGAYAGQWETQYF. The CDR3 DNA follows: TGCAGTGCTAGAGATGTAGGACAAGGAGCTTATGCCGGTCAGTGGGAGACCCAGTACTTC.

This clonotype was found many times. This chain links TRBV7-2 with TRBJ2-3; 10 bases line up with TRBD1. The V gene's germline CDR1 is SGHTA and CDR2 FQGNSA. V trimming: 5 bases; J trimming: 0 bases; junction bases outside the gene matches: 2. The CDR3 consists of 15 residues. The CDR3 DNA reads TGTGCCAGCAGCCGGACAGGGGGTAGCACAGATACGCAGTATTTT. Amino acid sequence: CASSRTGGSTDTQYF.

This clonotype was recorded many times. V usage is TRBV7-8 and J usage is TRBJ2-1; no reliable D call. The V end lost 3 bases, the J end lost 5 bases, and 14 bases lay between the germline ends. The length of the CDR3 is 15 residues. Germline-derived CDR1 and CDR2 are SGHVS and FQNEAQ. The CDR3 sequence: CASSFFGASDNEQFF. Written as DNA, the CDR3 is TGTGCCAGCAGCTTTTTTGGAGCATCGGACAATGAGCAGTTCTTC.

This clonotype was observed a few times. This sequence joins TRBV20-1 and TRBJ2-7; 7 bases fit TRBD2. Germline V gene lookup returns CDR1 DFQATT and CDR2 SNEGSKA (reference sequence). V lost 4 bases to trimming and J lost 3 bases; unmatched junction nucleotides: 6. CDR3 length equals 13 residues. The CDR3 loop reads CSANPGGGYEQYF. For the CDR3, the DNA is TGCAGTGCTAACCCGGGAGGTGGCTACGAGCAGTACTTC.

This clonotype has ten or more counts. The chain has TRBV11-2 and TRBJ1-4; 8 positions agree with TRBD1. The CDR3 runs 14 residues. CDR1 is SGHAT, CDR2 FQNNGV, per germline. Trimming at V came to 2 bases and at J to 7 bases, leaving 3 bases not matched to a gene. The CDR3 region is CASSLRGTGEKLFF. The CDR3 region has the DNA TGTGCCAGCAGCTTAAGGGGGACAGGTGAAAAACTGTTTTTT. The whole variable domain, filled in from reference TRBV11-2 and TRBJ1-4, reads EAGVAQSPRYKIIEKRQSVAFWCNPISGHATLYWYQQILGQGPKLLIQFQNNGVVDDSQLPKDRFSAERLKGVDSTLKIQPAKLEDSAVYLCASSLRGTGEKLFFGSGTQLSVL.

This clonotype has a count of ten or more. V and J are TRBV5-1 and TRBJ2-1, with D tentatively TRBD1 or TRBD2 (5 bases each). Germline V gene lookup returns CDR1 SGHRS and CDR2 YFSETQ. V shed 6 bases and J shed 0 bases, with 19 bases lying between them. The CDR3 length is 17 residues. CDR3 sequence reads: CASKGNRGALSYNEQFF. The CDR3 region has the DNA TGCGCCAGCAAAGGAAATAGGGGAGCCCTCTCCTACAATGAGCAGTTCTTC.

This clonotype was found many times. V gene TRBV3-1 combines with J gene TRBJ1-1; TRBD1 might be the D (5 bases). The CDR3 runs 15 residues. Deletions cut 1 base from V and 4 bases from J, with 13 bases between. CDR1 LGHDT and CDR2 YNNKEL come from the germline V gene (reference sequence). CDR3 region: CASSQGGGIGTEAFF. The CDR3 DNA reads as TGTGCCAGCAGCCAAGGTGGGGGGATTGGCACTGAAGCTTTCTTT.

This clonotype was seen repeatedly, ten times or more. The chain recombines TRBV2 with TRBJ1-3; unclear D gene. Germline-derived CDR1 and CDR2 are SNHLY and FYNNEI. Trimming took off 7 bases at V and 0 bases at J, with 10 bases between the two ends. The CDR3 is 14 residues long. This CDR3 is CASTGLISGNTIYF. The CDR3 DNA sequence: TGTGCCAGCACAGGACTGATCTCTGGAAACACCATATATTTT.

The V and J genes are TRBV19 and TRBJ1-1, with D possibly matching TRBD1 (5 bases). The V gene lost 8 bases and the J gene lost 4 bases, with 17 bases spanning the gap. Per the germline V gene, CDR1 is LNHDA and CDR2 is SQIVND (reference sequence). CDR3 length equals 14 residues. The CDR3 region has the DNA TGTGCCAGTGATGCAGACAGTATCGGCACTGAAGCTTTCTTT. This translates into CASDADSIGTEAFF.

This clonotype occurred many times. CDR3 in DNA: TGTGCCAGCAGCTTTGGGGGCGGGAACACTGAAGCTTTCTTT. Protein sequence: CASSFGGGNTEAFF. The gene calls are TRBV11-2 and TRBJ1-1; TRBD1 might be the D (6 bases). The CDR3 is 14 residues long. The V gene lost 3 bases and the J gene lost 1 base, with 9 bases spanning the gap. Germline loops: CDR1 SGHAT, CDR2 FQNNGV.

The chain has TRBV6-4 and TRBJ1-5; no clear D. Looked up from germline, CDR1 is MRHNA and CDR2 is SNTAGT. Trimming shortened V by 2 bases and J by 6 bases, and 8 bases separated the two germline ends. The CDR3 extends over 13 amino acids. The CDR3, as DNA: TGTGCCAGCAGTGACGAGTTTGGTCAGCCCCAGCATTTT. Encoded protein: CASSDEFGQPQHF.

Regarding this clonotype: A read error may account for a junction end that differs from germline. The chain couples TRBV2 to TRBJ1-1; D is unclear. CDR3 length: 13 residues. CDR1 is SNHLY and CDR2 is FYNNEI in the germline V gene. CDR3 nucleotides: TGTGCCAGCAGTGTTGGTGGGAACGCTGAAGCTTTCTTT. Its protein product is CASSVGGNAEAFF.

Many counts were recorded for this clonotype. V gene TRBV2 combines with J gene TRBJ2-7; D might be TRBD1 (6 bases). The CDR3 runs to 13 residues. CDR1 is SNHLY, CDR2 FYNNEI, per germline. The germline V and J ends were trimmed by 9 bases and 1 base, with 13 bases remaining between them. For the CDR3, the DNA is TGTGCCAGTGCCGGGACACCTTCCTACGAGCAGTACTTC. Amino acids: CASAGTPSYEQYF.

Regarding this clonotype: A much larger clone differs by one base, so this may be a read error. The V and J genes are TRBV5-5 and TRBJ2-7; D is undetermined. This CDR3 has 14 residues. Germline CDR1 SGHKS, CDR2 YYEKEE (reference sequence). Here the CDR3 DNA reads TGTGCCAGCAGTCCCCTTTTACGGGCCTACGAGCAGCACTTC. Its translation is CASSPLLRAYEQHF.

The chain joins TRBV4-1 to TRBJ1-5, with TRBD1 as a possible D gene (5 bases). CDR1 MGHRA and CDR2 YSYEKL come from the germline V gene. This CDR3 has 16 residues. Trimming removed 0 bases from V and 5 bases from J, with 14 bases in between. The CDR3 sequence is CASSQESAGGHQPQHF. CDR3 sequence (DNA): TGCGCCAGCAGCCAAGAGTCGGCGGGGGGACATCAGCCCCAGCATTTT.

This clonotype was observed at least ten times. V usage is TRBV30 and J usage is TRBJ1-4, with 10 bases identical to TRBD1. The CDR3 contains 13 residues. The germline CDR1 and CDR2 sequences are GTSNPN and SVGIG (reference sequence). Trimming took 3 bases from V and 7 from J; bases not matched to a gene: 2. As DNA, the CDR3 is TGTGCCTGGAGCGGACAGGGGGGTGAAAAACTGTTTTTT. It translates to CAWSGQGGEKLFF.

This clonotype was observed a handful of times. This rearrangement joins TRBV3-1 to TRBJ1-2; 10 nucleotides align to TRBD1. The germline V gene has CDR1 LGHDT and CDR2 YNNKEL (reference sequence). The CDR3 runs to 19 residues. The trim removed 4 bases at V and 6 bases at J, leaving 20 bases unmatched. CDR3 amino acids: CASSPRLSGTGDVGNGYTF. As DNA, the CDR3 is TGTGCCAGCAGCCCTCGCCTTTCCGGGACAGGGGACGTGGGGAATGGCTACACCTTC.